The source of this TCR beta chain is a study of cytomegalovirus exposure and HLA in healthy donors. Whole-study context: Out of 170 million or so T cells, an earlier analysis found about 100 million unique TCR beta sequences in total.

PCR primers comprised 60 Vbeta and 13 Jbeta primers. This table comes from immunoSEQ multiplex PCR, and its TCRdb copy is limited to in-frame clones, with some not included. Here the sample spans over 150,000 clones, 70% to 85% being singletons. Germline loops: CDR1 SGHTA, CDR2 FQGNSA. The ends were cut back, 0 bases at V and 0 bases at J, with 6 bases in the middle. CDR3 length: 14 residues. This receptor was identified in a man aged 35 to 55 in good health and CMV-seronegative. The gene calls are TRBV7-2 and TRBJ2-7; D is unresolved. Source material: PBMCs. The CDR3 spells CASSLASASYEQYF. Written as DNA, the CDR3 is TGTGCCAGCAGCTTAGCGAGCGCCTCCTACGAGCAGTACTTC.